These 17 T cell receptor beta chains originate from one sample sequenced in a study of blood T cell repertoires in COVID-19. Repertoires were generated with immunoSEQ multiplex PCR, while TCRdb's copy carries only in-frame clones and drops some. Of more than 200,000 clones detected, about nine tenths appear once; the ten largest clones hold approximately 5.9%. Source material: peripheral blood. The receptors were sampled from a man of 80 years or more with acute or convalescent COVID-19.

The chain combines TRBV7-3 with TRBJ1-6; D unresolved. V dropped 5 bases and J dropped 9 bases, with 11 bases sitting between them. There are 13 residues in the CDR3. Germline-derived CDR1 and CDR2 are SGHTA and FQGTGA. DNA of the CDR3: TGTGCCAGCAGCCCGAGTAGTAGTTCACCCCTCCACTTT. It yields the protein CASSPSSSSPLHF.

This chain connects TRBV19 to TRBJ1-5; tentatively, D is TRBD1 (5 bases). Germline CDR1 reads LNHDA; CDR2 reads SQIVND (reference sequence). Trimming left V 5 bases short and J 5 bases short, with 10 bases between. The CDR3 has 13 residues. CDR3 nucleotide sequence: TGTGCCAGTAGTGCCAGGGATTATCAGCCCCAGCATTTT. It specifies CASSARDYQPQHF.

V and J are TRBV5-1 and TRBJ2-1, with TRBD2 as a possible D gene (6 bases). This CDR3 spans 17 amino acids. Germline V gene lookup returns CDR1 SGHRS and CDR2 YFSETQ. Trimming took off 0 bases at V and 4 bases at J, with 17 bases between the two ends. The CDR3 loop reads CASSLGTTRRAYNEQFF. CDR3 DNA sequence: TGCGCCAGCAGCTTGGGGACTACCAGAAGGGCGTACAATGAGCAGTTCTTC.

This clone was seen only once. The V gene is TRBV6-5, the J gene TRBJ1-2, with D perhaps matching TRBD1 (5 bases). CDR1 is MNHEY, CDR2 SVGAGI, per germline. The CDR3 has 14 amino acids. Trimming cost V 8 bases and J 4 bases, with 17 bases left between them. The CDR3 spells CASGTQTATYGYTF. CDR3 nucleotides: TGTGCCAGCGGAACACAGACAGCAACCTATGGCTACACCTTC.

CDR3 in amino acids: CATSDPGISETQYF. CDR3 sequence (DNA): TGTGCCACCAGTGATCCGGGGATTTCAGAGACCCAGTACTTC. The rearrangement joins TRBV24-1 to TRBJ2-5; TRBD2 might be the D (5 bases). The V gene's germline CDR1 is KGHDR and CDR2 SFDVKD. Trimming took 3 bases from V and 4 from J, leaving 11 bases between them. There are 14 residues in the CDR3.

The chain has TRBV19 and TRBJ1-1, with D perhaps matching TRBD1 (5 bases). The V end lost 3 bases, the J end lost 6 bases, and 14 bases lay between the germline ends. Looked up from germline, CDR1 is LNHDA and CDR2 is SQIVND (reference sequence). CDR3 length: 14 amino acids. The CDR3 loop reads CASSMGPDRAEAFF. CDR3 bases: TGTGCCAGTAGTATGGGCCCCGACAGAGCTGAAGCTTTCTTT.

This clone was seen a single time. This chain connects TRBV5-1 to TRBJ2-3; tentative D call: TRBD2 (6 bases). V was trimmed by 5 bases and J by 5 bases, leaving 12 bases between them. The CDR3 runs to 13 residues. CDR1 is SGHRS and CDR2 is YFSETQ in the germline V gene. DNA of the CDR3: TGCGCCAGCAGATCGGCCGGGGGAGATACGCAGTATTTT. Translated: CASRSAGGDTQYF.

V is TRBV15 and J is TRBJ1-5, with 7 bases aligning to TRBD1. Unmatched junction bases numbered 3, after V lost 0 bases and J lost 1 base. Germline V CDR1 and CDR2: LNHNV, YYDKDF (reference sequence). This CDR3 comprises 16 residues. The CDR3 is CATSRDPGGSNQPQHF. The CDR3 DNA reads TGTGCCACCAGCAGAGATCCAGGGGGAAGCAATCAGCCCCAGCATTTT. The complete variable domain, with remaining parts taken from reference TRBV15 and TRBJ1-5, reads DAMVIQNPRYQVTQFGKPVTLSCSQTLNHNVMYWYQQKSSQAPKLLFHYYDKDFNNEADTPDNFQSRRPNTSFCFLDIRSPGLGDTAMYLCATSRDPGGSNQPQHFGDGTRLSIL.

The CDR3 DNA reads as TGTGCCAGCAGTTTAAATTCCCCCTTAAAGCCCCAGCATTTT. This translates into CASSLNSPLKPQHF. The chain combines TRBV27 with TRBJ1-5, with D hard to call. V shed 2 bases and J shed 8 bases, with 13 bases lying between them. Looked up from germline, CDR1 is MNHEY and CDR2 is SMNVEV (reference sequence). CDR3 length: 14 residues.

This chain connects TRBV19 to TRBJ2-7; 10 bases match TRBD1. Losses at the gene ends were 4 bases for V and 6 bases for J; bases not matched to a gene: 6. Germline V gives CDR1 LNHDA, CDR2 SQIVND (reference sequence). The CDR3 has 14 residues. The CDR3 nucleotides are TGTGCCAGTAGTACCCGACAGGGGGCGGTCGAGCAGTACTTC. This translates into CASSTRQGAVEQYF.

Remarks on this clone: Other DNA sequences in the same sample also yield this CDR3. This chain uses TRBV30 with TRBJ1-2; D is perhaps TRBD1 (5 bases). This CDR3 has 11 amino acids. The V end lost 0 bases, the J end lost 7 bases, and 6 bases lay between the germline ends. From germline, CDR1 is GTSNPN and CDR2 SVGIG (reference sequence). For the CDR3, the DNA is TGTGCCTGGAGTGTGGGGGGTGGCTACACCTTC. Translating gives CAWSVGGGYTF.

The sample holds one count of this clone. As DNA, the CDR3 is TGTGCCAGCAGCTTGGGGCTGGCGGAGCAGTTCTTC. Amino acid sequence: CASSLGLAEQFF. The chain carries TRBV11-2 and TRBJ2-1, with D possibly being TRBD1 (5 bases). The CDR3 consists of 12 residues. Deletions cut 3 bases from V and 10 bases from J, with 10 bases between. Germline V gene data show CDR1 as SGHAT and CDR2 as FQNNGV.

The chain couples TRBV3-1 (or the pseudogene TRBV3-2) to TRBJ2-3; 13 bases are a match to TRBD2. This CDR3 spans 16 amino acids. After removal of 5 bases from V and 4 bases from J, the junction contained 6 bases not matched to a gene. Germline CDR1 and CDR2: LGHDT and YNNKEL (reference sequence). This chain's CDR3 is CASSYRLAGGPDTQYF. The CDR3 coding sequence is TGTGCCAGCAGCTACAGACTAGCGGGAGGCCCAGATACGCAGTATTTT.

This chain connects TRBV19 to TRBJ2-1, with 10 bases that match TRBD2. The V segment lost 4 bases and the J segment 2 bases; nucleotides outside the gene matches: 5. Germline values: CDR1 LNHDA, CDR2 SQIVND (reference sequence). The CDR3 is made up of 16 amino acids. The CDR3 DNA follows: TGTGCCAGTAGTAACGGACTAGCGGTGGCCTACAATGAGCAGTTCTTC. Amino acid sequence: CASSNGLAVAYNEQFF.

The chain carries TRBV28 and TRBJ2-2; 8 bases line up with TRBD2. With V trimmed by 3 bases and J by 7 bases, 4 bases remained unmatched. The CDR3 covers 14 residues. Germline V gene sequence: CDR1 MDHEN, CDR2 SYDVKM. CDR3 coding DNA: TGTGCCAGCAGTTTCGCGGGGGGCTTCGGGGAGCTGTTTTTT. Translated: CASSFAGGFGELFF.

A word on this clone: This same CDR3 is encoded by further DNA sequences in the sample. The J gene is TRBJ2-1, the V gene TRBV9, with 9 bases matching TRBD2. Germline V CDR1 and CDR2: SGDLS, YYNGEE. The trim removed 0 bases at V and 2 bases at J, leaving 0 bases unmatched. This CDR3 is built from 15 residues. The CDR3 region has the DNA TGTGCCAGCAGCGTAGGACTAGCGGCCTACAATGAGCAGTTCTTC. This encodes CASSVGLAAYNEQFF.

This chain connects TRBV7-3 to TRBJ1-6; D uncertain. Germline CDR1 reads SGHTA; CDR2 reads FQGTGA. The germline V and J ends were trimmed by 3 bases and 8 bases, with 17 bases remaining between them. The CDR3 has 16 amino acids. CDR3: CASSFSRPERDSPLHF. CDR3 DNA: TGTGCCAGCAGCTTCTCTAGACCCGAAAGAGATTCACCCCTCCACTTT.